The 9 T cell receptor beta chains below come from one sample, sequenced in a study of CD8 T cells in Susac syndrome. A quantity of roughly 0.5 to 1 ug RNA underwent reverse transcription using random hexamers. MiXCR was run by TCRdb on the immunoSEQ multiplex PCR reads, yielding one entry per CDR3 protein. The table records roughly 200,000 distinct CDR3 sequences, approximately 96% of them present only once. The sample comprised CD8+ T cells from PBMCs. The receptors originated from a human donor with multiple sclerosis.

The rearrangement links TRBV30 to TRBJ1-1, with D hard to call. The CDR3 runs 13 residues. Trimming left V 4 bases short and J 2 bases short, with 11 bases between. The V gene's germline CDR1 is GTSNPN and CDR2 SVGIG (reference sequence). The CDR3 loop is CAWTVGGNTEAFF. For the CDR3, the DNA is TGTGCCTGGACAGTCGGTGGTAACACTGAAGCTTTCTTT.

The chain combines TRBV12-3 or TRBV12-4 with TRBJ1-3, with 10 bases identical to TRBD1. CDR3 length: 15 amino acids. Trimming at V came to 4 bases and at J to 7 bases, leaving 7 bases not matched to a gene. In nucleotides, the CDR3 is TGTGCCAGCAGTTCGGACAGGGGGACAGGGAACACCATATATTTT. As protein: CASSSDRGTGNTIYF.

The rearrangement joins TRBV20-1 to TRBJ2-5, with TRBD2 matching 14 bases. The junction had 10 bases not matched to a gene; V was cut back by 6 bases and J by 13 bases. This CDR3 has 13 amino acids. Germline CDR1 is DFQATT and CDR2 is SNEGSKA (reference sequence). The CDR3: CSARWTSGGPVYF. DNA for the CDR3: TGCAGTGCCCGGTGGACTAGCGGGGGGCCCGTGTACTTC.

V usage is TRBV2 and J usage is TRBJ2-5; 7 bases align to TRBD2. The CDR3 spans 13 residues. The V segment lost 8 bases and the J segment 3 bases; nucleotides outside the gene matches: 6. Germline V lookup: CDR1 SNHLY, CDR2 FYNNEI. In DNA, the CDR3 is TGTGCCAGCGGGGGACTATCCGAAGAGACCCAGTACTTC. Protein product: CASGGLSEETQYF.

This chain uses TRBV20-1 with TRBJ1-1, with D unresolved. Trimming took off 5 bases at V and 0 bases at J, with 13 bases between the two ends. CDR3 size: 14 residues. CDR1 is DFQATT and CDR2 is SNEGSKA in the germline V gene (reference sequence). CDR3 protein: CSASQWGMNTEAFF. The DNA for the CDR3 is TGCAGTGCTTCCCAGTGGGGTATGAACACTGAAGCTTTCTTT.

This clonotype was picked up one time. The gene calls are TRBV20-1 and TRBJ2-2; D is unresolved. CDR1 DFQATT and CDR2 SNEGSKA come from the germline V gene (reference sequence). The CDR3 is made up of 14 amino acids. The V end was cut by 5 bases, the J end by 3 bases, with 13 bases between. CDR3 loop: CSASRKPDTGELFF. CDR3 DNA sequence: TGCAGTGCTTCAAGGAAACCTGACACCGGGGAGCTGTTTTTT.

This chain connects TRBV28 to TRBJ2-1; D may be TRBD1 (6 bases). Between the trimmed V and J ends, which lost 1 base and 8 bases, there was a span of 18 bases. CDR3 length: 16 residues. Germline V gene lookup returns CDR1 MDHEN and CDR2 SYDVKM. DNA for the CDR3: TGTGCCAGCAGTTTATTGTGGGATTACAGGGATTATGAGCAGTTCTTC. Its translation is CASSLLWDYRDYEQFF.

J is TRBJ2-1 and V is TRBV6-5, with D uncertain. The CDR3 covers 8 residues. The V end was cut by 11 bases, the J end by 6 bases, with 2 bases between. CDR1 and CDR2 (germline): MNHEY, SVGAGI. This chain's CDR3 is CAVNEQFF. The CDR3 DNA reads TGTGCCGTCAATGAGCAGTTCTTC.

The CDR3 protein is CASSQVGGGTEAFF. The CDR3 DNA follows: TGTGCCAGCAGCCAAGTGGGGGGCGGCACTGAAGCTTTCTTT. V is TRBV14 and J is TRBJ1-1, with a tentative D call TRBD1 (6 bases). V was pared by 1 base and J by 4 bases, with 10 bases between. The CDR3 covers 14 residues. CDR1 SGHDN and CDR2 FVKESK come from the germline V gene.